This T cell receptor beta chain stems from a study of spatial heterogeneity in lung cancer. The overall study: Beta-chain sequences consistently outnumbered alpha-chain sequences in detection.

Sample time point: sample taken at primary tumor resection. Material for sequencing was whole RNA from tumor, nontumor lung or frozen PBMC, left unsorted. The donor group consisted of roughly 76 patients who had untreated, early-stage non-small cell lung cancer. The CDR3 covers 15 residues. Germline V gene data show CDR1 as KGHSH and CDR2 as LQKENI. V was pared by 0 bases and J by 2 bases, with 3 bases of the junction left unmatched. General observations from the study: Follow-up blood showed ubiquitous expanded tumor TCRs less than blood at resection did.

A unique molecular identifier was attached to every TCR cDNA molecule. In TCRdb, the 5' RACE reads were re-called with MiXCR into one record per CDR3 protein. The sample has tens of thousands of distinct CDR3 sequences; roughly 15% are singletons. This clonotype was seen more than once but under ten times. The target antigen is unknown. The source is a male donor with early-stage non-small cell lung cancer. The chain is built from TRBV18 and TRBJ2-7; 8 nucleotides match TRBD2. The source material was PBMCs, sampled at surgery. The CDR3 reads CASSPPIAGTYEQYF. The CDR3 DNA is TGTGCCAGCTCACCACCGATAGCGGGGACCTACGAGCAGTACTTC.